This T cell receptor (beta chain) was sequenced for a study of T cell clones after liver transplantation. Background on the study: Post-transplant blood was tracked for graft-donor-reactive T cell clones identified in a pre-transplant mixed lymphocyte reaction. Points from the study as a whole: Migration into the graft, not deletion, may explain lost graft donor-reactive T cells.

The assay was immunoSEQ multiplex PCR, and TCRdb's table has in-frame clones only and misses some. The table shows around 70,000 clones, with about 91% occurring only once. As for this clone: Antigen specificity is unknown.

The germline V gene has CDR1 MNHEY and CDR2 SMNVEV (reference sequence). The CDR3 is made up of 16 amino acids. V was pared by 7 bases and J by 0 bases, with 9 bases of the junction left unmatched. The clonotype was recovered from a human patient who received a liver transplant. Some T cells may trace back to the graft donor. The V and J genes are TRBV27 and TRBJ2-1; 7 positions agree with TRBD2. Source: CD4+ T cells from blood, taken about 26 months after liver transplant. CDR3 in amino acids: CASNHSGTHSYNEQFF. For the CDR3, the DNA is TGTGCCAGCAACCACAGCGGGACCCACTCCTACAATGAGCAGTTCTTC.